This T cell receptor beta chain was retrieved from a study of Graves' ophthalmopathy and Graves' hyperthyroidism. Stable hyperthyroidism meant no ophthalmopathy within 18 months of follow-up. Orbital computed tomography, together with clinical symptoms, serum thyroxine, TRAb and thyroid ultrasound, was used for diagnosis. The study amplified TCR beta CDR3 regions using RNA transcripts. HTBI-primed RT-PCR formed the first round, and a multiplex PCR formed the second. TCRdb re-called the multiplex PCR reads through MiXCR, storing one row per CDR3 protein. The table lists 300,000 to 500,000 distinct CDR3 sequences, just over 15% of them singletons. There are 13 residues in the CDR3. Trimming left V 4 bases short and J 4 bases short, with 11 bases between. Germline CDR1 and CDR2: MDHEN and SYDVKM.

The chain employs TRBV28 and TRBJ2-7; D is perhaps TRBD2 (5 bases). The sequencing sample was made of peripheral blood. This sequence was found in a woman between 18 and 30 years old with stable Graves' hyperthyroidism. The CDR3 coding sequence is TGTGCCAGCAGTTGGGAGTTCGGTTACGAGCAGTACTTC. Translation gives CASSWEFGYEQYF.